One and the same sample provided the 5 T cell receptor beta chains below, sequenced in a study of breast tumors, draining lymph nodes, adjacent tissues. Axillary draining lymph nodes of breast cancer patients supplied the node samples. MiXCR was run by TCRdb on the multiplex PCR reads, yielding one entry per CDR3 protein. The data hold about 200,000 distinct CDR3 sequences, with approximately 33% observed a single time. The sample comprised axillary lymph node tissue. These receptors were collected from a female donor with breast cancer. Some clones in this sample may be carry-over from other donors' samples.

As DNA, the CDR3 is TGCGCCAGCAGCTTAGCCACAGGTCCTAACTATGGCTACACCTTC. Protein sequence: CASSLATGPNYGYTF. This chain uses TRBV5-1 with TRBJ1-2, with a possible D match to TRBD1 (5 bases). The length of the CDR3 is 15 residues. Germline CDR1 is SGHRS and CDR2 is YFSETQ. Deletions cut 2 bases from V and 0 bases from J, with 11 bases between.

This clonotype showed up many times. This chain connects TRBV12-3 or TRBV12-4 to TRBJ1-3, with 8 bases identical to TRBD1. After removal of 3 bases from V and 5 bases from J, the junction contained 6 bases not matched to a gene. This CDR3 has 15 amino acids. The CDR3 loop is CASSLRQGSRNTIYF. CDR3 nucleotides: TGTGCCAGCAGTTTGCGACAGGGGTCCAGAAACACCATATATTTT.

This clonotype was detected many times. CDR3 DNA sequence: TGTGCCACCAGCAGAGGAGGGAGCTCCTACAATGAGCAGTTCTTC. It codes for CATSRGGSSYNEQFF. The gene calls are TRBV15 and TRBJ2-1; D possibly corresponds to TRBD2 (5 bases). The V end was cut by 1 base, the J end by 0 bases, with 7 bases between. The CDR3 loop spans 15 amino acids. Germline CDR1 reads LNHNV; CDR2 reads YYDKDF (reference sequence).

This rearrangement joins TRBV6-2 or TRBV6-3 to TRBJ2-7, with D tentatively TRBD2 (7 bases). Germline V gene sequence: CDR1 MNHEY, CDR2 SVGEGT. The CDR3 contains 15 residues. V lost 6 bases, J lost 4 bases, and 19 bases lay in between. CDR3 nucleotide sequence: TGTGCCAGCAGCCCCCTGCGGGGGCCCGGGTACGAGCAGTACTTC. This sequence encodes CASSPLRGPGYEQYF.

This chain joins TRBV6-6 and TRBJ2-3; 11 positions agree with TRBD2. The germline gives CDR1 MNHNY, CDR2 SVGAGI (reference sequence). This CDR3 has 14 amino acids. V dropped 10 bases and J dropped 3; count of bases not matched to a gene: 6. CDR3 nucleotides: TGTGCCATCCGGCCTAGCGGGAGGACAGATACGCAGTATTTT. This translates into CAIRPSGRTDTQYF.